This is a list of T cell receptor beta chains from one sample in a study of blood T cell repertoires in COVID-19. TCRdb's table, derived via immunoSEQ multiplex PCR, lists solely in-frame clones and lacks some. The table records tens of thousands of clones, around four fifths of them present only once. Input material: peripheral blood. The source of these receptors is a man between 65 and 79 years old with acute or convalescent COVID-19. CDR3s include the opening cysteine and the closing phenylalanine or tryptophan. The order of the fields is CDR3 protein, CDR3 DNA, D gene, V gene, CDR3 length, clone size, J gene. The D gene is left open where the match is weak. A clone size is listed for some rows: how often the clone was seen (once, few, many), or a class if it is expanded.

CASSREMRSSSGNTIYF,TGTGCCAGCTCCCGGGAGATGCGTTCGAGCTCTGGAAACACCATATATTTT,.,TRBV18,17,.,TRBJ1-3
CSVEVQDRNTIYF,TGCAGCGTTGAAGTACAGGACAGAAACACCATATATTTT,.,TRBV29-1,13,.,TRBJ1-3
CASSQGARGGETQYF,TGCGCCAGCAGCCAAGGTGCGAGGGGGGGAGAGACCCAGTACTTC,.,TRBV4-1,15,.,TRBJ2-5
CASSATGGSEKLFF,TGTGCCAGCAGCGCGACAGGGGGCAGTGAAAAACTGTTTTTT,TRBD1,TRBV5-8,14,.,TRBJ1-4
CASSVVRTGGTDTQYF,TGTGCCAGCAGCGTAGTAAGGACAGGGGGCACAGATACGCAGTATTTT,TRBD1,TRBV9,16,.,TRBJ2-3
CASSGTIYNEQFF,TGTGCCAGCAGTGGGACTATCTACAATGAGCAGTTCTTC,.,TRBV2,13,.,TRBJ2-1
CSTQGANTEAFF,TGCAGCACCCAGGGGGCGAACACTGAAGCTTTCTTT,TRBD1,TRBV29-1,12,.,TRBJ1-1
CASSLRGPGRGANTEAFF,TGTGCCAGCAGTCTACGCGGACCAGGGAGGGGGGCGAACACTGAAGCTTTCTTT,.,TRBV6-6,18,once,TRBJ1-1
CASSPASGGNFRRYF,TGTGCCAGCAGTCCGGCTAGCGGGGGGAATTTTCGTCGGTATTTT,TRBD2,TRBV28,15,.,TRBJ2-3
CASRRQGSYEQYF,TGTGCCAGCAGGCGACAGGGCTCCTACGAGCAGTACTTC,TRBD1,TRBV6-5,13,.,TRBJ2-7
CASSPQGGTEAFF,TGTGCCAGCAGCCCTCAGGGTGGAACTGAAGCTTTCTTT,.,TRBV7-3,13,.,TRBJ1-1
CASRETVMNTEAFF,TGTGCCAGCCGAGAAACAGTCATGAACACTGAAGCTTTCTTT,.,TRBV6-5,14,.,TRBJ1-1
CASSLSGGEETQYF,TGTGCCAGCAGCTTATCCGGGGGGGAAGAGACCCAGTACTTC,TRBD2,TRBV11-2,14,.,TRBJ2-5
CASSTGQGKDTQYF,TGCGCCAGCAGCACTGGGCAAGGTAAAGATACGCAGTATTTT,.,TRBV5-1,14,.,TRBJ2-3
CASSLGSSDTQYF,TGTGCCAGCAGCTTGGGGTCTAGTGACACGCAGTATTTT,.,TRBV5-6,13,.,TRBJ2-3
CASSFTTSTDTQYF,TGTGCCAGCAGCTTCACCACTAGCACAGATACGCAGTATTTT,.,TRBV9,14,.,TRBJ2-3
CASSQRTGGYTGELFF,TGTGCCAGCAGCCAACGGACAGGGGGGTATACCGGGGAGCTGTTTTTT,TRBD1,TRBV3-1/TRBV3-2,16,.,TRBJ2-2
CACGMAANYGYTF,TGTGCCTGTGGCATGGCGGCTAACTATGGCTACACCTTC,.,TRBV6-5,13,.,TRBJ1-2
CASSPSQGSGNTIYF,TGTGCCAGCTCACCGTCGCAGGGGTCTGGAAACACCATATATTTT,.,TRBV18,15,.,TRBJ1-3
CASRGGQETQYF,TGCGCCAGCAGGGGGGGTCAAGAGACCCAGTACTTC,.,TRBV5-1,12,.,TRBJ2-5
CASSQERDQPQHF,TGCGCCAGCAGCCAAGAGCGGGATCAGCCCCAGCATTTT,.,TRBV4-1,13,.,TRBJ1-5
CASPPGGQGPFDTQYF,TGTGCCAGTCCCCCCGGCGGACAGGGGCCGTTTGATACGCAGTATTTT,TRBD1,TRBV28,16,.,TRBJ2-3
CASSAGSSGNTIYF,TGTGCCAGCAGCGCAGGGTCCTCTGGAAACACCATATATTTT,.,TRBV2,14,.,TRBJ1-3
CASSRDYDRTTEAFF,TGTGCCAGCAGCCGCGATTACGACAGGACCACTGAAGCTTTCTTT,.,TRBV7-8,15,once,TRBJ1-1
CASGQVPSNNEQFF,TGCGCCAGCGGACAGGTTCCATCAAACAATGAGCAGTTCTTC,TRBD1,TRBV5-1,14,.,TRBJ2-1